The present T cell receptor (beta chain) was sequenced within a study of T-cell memory formation after mild COVID-19. MiXCR was run by TCRdb on the 5' RACE reads, yielding one entry per CDR3 protein. The sample records hundreds of thousands of distinct CDR3 sequences, roughly 21% being singletons. The length of the CDR3 is 16 residues. Germline trimming cut 5 bases from V and 1 base from J; bases unmatched to any gene: 7. Sequenced sample: PBMCs or a T cell subset sorted from them (not recorded which). The sequence was collected from an adult woman who had mild COVID-19 (a few samples of this study predate the infection). Cell type and time point are not known. V and J are TRBV12-3 or TRBV12-4 and TRBJ2-1, with TRBD2 identical over 8 bases. The CDR3 spells CASSPRLAPSYNEQFF. The CDR3 nucleotides are TGTGCCAGCAGTCCCCGACTAGCGCCTTCCTACAATGAGCAGTTCTTC.